This passage covers 13 T cell receptor beta chains from one sample sequenced in a study of T cell responses to AZD1222 COVID-19 vaccine (dated by TCRdb to 2020 to 2023). The time point label of this sample denotes: baseline before first vaccination. Libraries came from the immunoSEQ multiplex PCR assay. TCRdb retrieved this table from immuneACCESS and kept in-frame rearrangements only. Not all clones are present; in checked studies, unresolved V genes account for under half, and no reason is known for the remainder. The sample table holds roughly 100,000 clones, of which approximately 89% were seen once. Around 20% of the sample is in the top ten clones. The material was peripheral blood, obtained on day 0 of AZD1222 vaccination. The receptor source for this set is an adult in good health.

V usage is TRBV24-1 and J usage is TRBJ1-1; D not certain. Trimming removed 1 base at V and 0 bases at J, with 8 bases between. This CDR3 contains 15 residues. The germline CDR1 and CDR2 sequences are KGHDR and SFDVKD. CDR3 DNA: TGTGCCACCAGTGATTTCCCCGAAATGAACACTGAAGCTTTCTTT. It codes for CATSDFPEMNTEAFF.

This rearrangement joins TRBV19 to TRBJ2-5, with 10 bases aligning to TRBD1. The CDR3 runs 14 residues. CDR1 is LNHDA and CDR2 is SQIVND in the germline V gene (reference sequence). Trimming at V came to 6 bases and at J to 4 bases, leaving 5 bases not matched to a gene. CDR3 loop: CASSQTGGLETQYF. DNA of the CDR3: TGTGCCAGTAGCCAGACAGGGGGCTTAGAGACCCAGTACTTC.

The chain uses TRBV5-6 and TRBJ2-5, with D perhaps TRBD1 (6 bases). The V gene's germline CDR1 is SGHDT and CDR2 YYEEEE. With 0 bases removed from V and 1 base from J, the gap between germline ends came to 13 bases. There are 16 residues in the CDR3. In DNA form, the CDR3 reads TGTGCCAGCAGCTTGGGTGCAGGGGTTGGCCAAGAGACCCAGTACTTC. Protein product: CASSLGAGVGQETQYF.

The chain is built from TRBV12-3 or TRBV12-4 and TRBJ2-1; D call uncertain. The CDR3 spans 10 residues. V was trimmed by 8 bases and J by 5 bases, leaving 4 bases between them. The CDR3 DNA sequence: TGTGCCAGCGGTGACAATGAGCAGTTCTTC. Protein sequence: CASGDNEQFF.

V is TRBV5-1 and J is TRBJ2-6; D unclear. The CDR3 has 15 residues. Trimming cost V 4 bases and J 2 bases, with 10 bases left between them. Germline V lookup: CDR1 SGHRS, CDR2 YFSETQ. The chain's CDR3 is CASSHRDPGANVLTF. The CDR3 DNA reads TGCGCCAGCAGCCACAGAGATCCTGGGGCCAACGTCCTGACTTTC.

The chain combines TRBV6-5 with TRBJ1-4; D is possibly TRBD1 (5 bases). CDR3 length equals 15 residues. From germline, CDR1 is MNHEY and CDR2 SVGAGI. The V gene lost 2 bases and the J gene lost 8 bases, with 15 bases spanning the gap. The CDR3 DNA follows: TGTGCCAGCAGTTACAATGGGAACGGGGGAGAAAAACTGTTTTTT. This encodes CASSYNGNGGEKLFF.

The V and J genes are TRBV6-4 and TRBJ2-5; D possibly corresponds to TRBD2 (6 bases). The CDR3 runs to 14 residues. V lost 10 bases and J 3 bases, leaving 18 bases between the germline ends. Germline V gene lookup returns CDR1 MRHNA and CDR2 SNTAGT. Here the CDR3 reads CAIRESGLKETQYF. The CDR3, as DNA: TGTGCCATCAGGGAGAGCGGGTTAAAAGAGACCCAGTACTTC.

This clone is judged medium-sized. The final CDR3 position lacks the conserved phenylalanine or tryptophan, pointing to a likely read error. The chain carries TRBV9 and TRBJ1-6; the D is unclear. The CDR3 length is 13 residues. The V gene lost 7 bases and the J gene lost 5 bases, with 10 bases spanning the gap. Germline-derived CDR1 and CDR2 are SGDLS and YYNGEE. The CDR3 DNA reads as TGTGCCAGCGGGTCTGGGAATAATTCACCCCTCCACCTT. Its translation: CASGSGNNSPLHL.

The genes are TRBV12-5 and TRBJ1-3; 7 positions agree with TRBD1. V dropped 5 bases and J dropped 2; count of bases not matched to a gene: 9. This CDR3 spans 16 amino acids. Germline CDR1 is LGHNT and CDR2 is FRNRAP. The CDR3 loop is CASGASRGSPGNTIYF. CDR3 DNA: TGTGCTAGTGGTGCTAGCAGGGGGAGCCCTGGAAACACCATATATTTT.

This rearrangement joins TRBV4-2 to TRBJ1-4, with TRBD1 as a possible D gene (5 bases). Trimming removed 1 base at V and 0 bases at J, with 9 bases between. The germline V gene encodes CDR1 LGHNA and CDR2 YNFKEQ. The CDR3 length is 16 residues. CDR3: CASSQASGSTNEKLFF. Written as DNA, the CDR3 is TGTGCCAGCAGCCAAGCATCAGGGTCAACTAATGAAAAACTGTTTTTT.

This chain connects TRBV2 to TRBJ1-3; the D gene is possibly TRBD1 (5 bases). Trimming pared 6 bases from V and 2 bases from J, leaving 14 bases between. This CDR3 comprises 15 residues. The V gene's germline CDR1 is SNHLY and CDR2 FYNNEI. The CDR3 loop reads CASSSRQIAGNTIYF. CDR3 sequence (DNA): TGTGCCAGCAGCTCCAGACAGATTGCTGGAAACACCATATATTTT.

The gene calls are TRBV5-1 and TRBJ2-2, with D unresolved. Germline V gene lookup returns CDR1 SGHRS and CDR2 YFSETQ. The ends were cut back, 8 bases at V and 3 bases at J, with 5 bases in the middle. CDR3 length: 11 amino acids. For the CDR3, the DNA is TGCGCCAGTGGGGACACCGGGGAGCTGTTTTTT. This sequence encodes CASGDTGELFF.

The genes are TRBV12-3 or TRBV12-4 and TRBJ1-2, with TRBD1 identical over 8 bases. The CDR3 covers 13 residues. J gave up 8 bases and V 1 base, and 3 bases lay outside the gene matches. The CDR3 coding sequence is TGTGCCAGCAGTTTAGACCAGGGGGCGGGCTACACCTTC. Translated, it gives CASSLDQGAGYTF.